Here is one T cell receptor beta chain with its context. Its cognate antigen is unknown. A junction boundary mismatches the germline segment, possibly from a read error. Measured with immunoSEQ multiplex PCR; TCRdb has only the in-frame clones, and not every one. In the table there are fewer than 15,000 clones, roughly 92% of which are singletons. This sample is part of a study of T cell clonotyping in hematopoietic cell transplantation. The study's findings and limits: At the given depth, recipient repertoires were over 97% de novo clonotypes. Cells were unsorted, so CD4 and CD8 contributions were not separated. Recipient TCR diversity dropped after transplant; expanded clonotypes rose from day 30 to 180.

Blood collection times were about day -28 and days 30, 100, 180 posttransplant. The length of the CDR3 is 11 residues. In germline, CDR1 is SGHRS, CDR2 YFSETQ. The sequence derives from a female patient in her fifties who had an allogeneic stem cell transplant from an unrelated donor, so the T cells may come from the graft donor. Some clones in this sample may be carry-over from other donors' samples. This sample comprised PBMCs, obtained 100 days after allogeneic stem cell transplant. This rearrangement joins TRBV5-1 to TRBJ1-1; tentatively, D is TRBD1 (5 bases). In DNA, the CDR3 is TGCGCCAGCAACTTGGGACTTGCGGCTTTCTTT. Translated: CASNLGLAAFF.